Detailed here is one T cell receptor beta chain. Antigen: not known. Each donor had roughly 10 milliliters of peripheral blood drawn. The data stem from a study of blood T cells in healthy people across ages. Whole-study findings and limits: Observed TCR beta diversity showed a strong correlation with the percentage of naive T cells as measured by flow cytometry. Age brought a roughly linear fall in TCR beta diversity measured per million T cells.

The CDR3 totals 17 residues. The trim removed 4 bases at V and 4 bases at J, leaving 9 bases unmatched. A second PCR of roughly 7 to 11 cycles used a sample-barcoded 5' primer and a J-beta primer mix. Each CDR3 protein is one row after TCRdb ran MiXCR on the 5' RACE reads. This sample has 1.5 million to 2 million distinct CDR3 sequences, with roughly 30% found just once. This clonotype originated in a woman aged 25 to 39 in good health. J is TRBJ2-5 and V is TRBV12-3 or TRBV12-4; 13 bases fit TRBD2. Sequencing input: blood. The CDR3 DNA reads as TGTGCCAGCAGTTCACGGACTAGCGGGAGAGTAAGAGAGACCCAGTACTTC. This encodes CASSSRTSGRVRETQYF.